The present entry profiles one T cell receptor (beta chain) with its context. This record belongs to a study of blood T cell repertoires in COVID-19. The table came from immunoSEQ multiplex PCR; TCRdb's copy has only in-frame clones and leaves some out. The sample yields about 35,000 clones, around 87% seen once. The specimen was peripheral blood. The clonotype comes from a human donor in a cohort sampled during active COVID-19.

The CDR3 reads CASSAPIPSTQYF. CDR3 sequence (DNA): TGTGCCAGCAGCGCTCCTATTCCCTCTACGCAGTATTTT. The chain uses TRBV11-2 and TRBJ2-3; D not resolved. The CDR3 loop spans 13 amino acids. The V end lost 5 bases, the J end lost 8 bases, and 14 bases lay between the germline ends. Germline V gene lookup returns CDR1 SGHAT and CDR2 FQNNGV.